These 14 T cell receptor beta chains share one sample of origin, sequenced in a study of shared clonotypes between healthy human individuals. CD45RO-negative CD8 cells positively selected for CCR7 made up the naive population, which excluded terminally differentiated effector memory CD45RA+ cells. Data came from immunoSEQ multiplex PCR; TCRdb stores just in-frame clones and leaves some out. Of 1.5 million to 2.5 million clones in the sample, about 95% were seen once. The sequenced sample was naive CD8+ T cells sorted from blood. Source of these receptors: a man between 18 and 35 years old in good health.

Note on this clone: This specimen includes other DNA sequences encoding the same CDR3. The V gene is TRBV5-1, the J gene TRBJ2-5; TRBD2 might be the D (5 bases). CDR1 and CDR2 from the germline V gene are SGHRS and YFSETQ. Trimming took off 0 bases at V and 3 bases at J, with 6 bases between the two ends. The CDR3 extends over 13 amino acids. The CDR3: CASSLVGEETQYF. The CDR3 nucleotides read TGCGCCAGCAGCTTGGTCGGGGAAGAGACCCAGTACTTC.

The chain couples TRBV7-6 to TRBJ1-6, with TRBD1 as a possible D gene (5 bases). V gave up 0 bases and J gave up 9 bases, with 9 bases separating them. CDR3 size: 14 residues. Germline V gene lookup returns CDR1 SGHVS and CDR2 FNYEAQ. The CDR3 DNA reads as TGTGCCAGCAGCTTAGCAGGGGAGTCTTCACCCCTCCACTTT. It specifies CASSLAGESSPLHF.

This clone appeared a single time. The chain has TRBV20-1 and TRBJ2-2; D gene unclear. The CDR3 runs 11 residues. Trimming left V 2 bases short and J 10 bases short, with 8 bases between. Germline V lookup: CDR1 DFQATT, CDR2 SNEGSKA (reference sequence). This CDR3 reads CSARKSLELFF. As DNA, the CDR3 is TGCAGTGCTAGAAAATCTCTGGAGCTGTTTTTT.

The chain carries TRBV5-1 and TRBJ1-5, with TRBD1 identical over 9 bases. V dropped 1 base and J dropped 1; count of bases not matched to a gene: 12. This CDR3 has 19 amino acids. CDR1 SGHRS and CDR2 YFSETQ come from the germline V gene. The CDR3 DNA reads as TGCGCCAGCAGCTTGTTTGCGGGACAGGGACCGATCAGCAATCAGCCCCAGCATTTT. Translated: CASSLFAGQGPISNQPQHF. Full variable domain (missing parts from reference TRBV5-1 and TRBJ1-5): KAGVTQTPRYLIKTRGQQVTLSCSPISGHRSVSWYQQTPGQGLQFLFEYFSETQRNKGNFPGRFSGRQFSNSRSEMNVSTLELGDSALYLCASSLFAGQGPISNQPQHFGDGTRLSIL.

The rearrangement uses TRBV4-1 and TRBJ1-6; the match to TRBD1 covers 12 bases. The CDR3 extends over 16 amino acids. The germline CDR1 and CDR2 sequences are MGHRA and YSYEKL. J lost 15 bases, V lost 0 bases, and 9 bases had no gene match. This chain's CDR3 is CASSQDQGQGAPRLHF. CDR3 DNA sequence: TGCGCCAGCAGCCAAGATCAGGGACAGGGGGCCCCGCGCCTCCACTTT.

The V and J genes are TRBV5-1 and TRBJ2-2; weak D call: TRBD2 (5 bases). CDR3 length: 17 residues. Trimming removed 0 bases from V and 3 bases from J, with 15 bases in between. Germline V CDR1 and CDR2: SGHRS, YFSETQ. The CDR3 region has the DNA TGCGCCAGCAGCTTGGCCCTCGGCGGGTGGGACACCGGGGAGCTGTTTTTT. Its protein is CASSLALGGWDTGELFF.

The CDR3 protein is CATSLRLDRGMNTEAFF. CDR3 bases: TGTGCCACTTCACTAAGACTAGATCGGGGGATGAACACTGAAGCTTTCTTT. The chain recombines TRBV21-1 with TRBJ1-1. TRBV21-1 is given as a pseudogene. CDR3 length: 17 residues.

This chain connects TRBV13 to TRBJ2-2, with 8 bases that match TRBD2. CDR3 length equals 16 residues. Germline loops: CDR1 PRHDT, CDR2 FYEKMQ (reference sequence). V lost 3 bases to trimming and J lost 4 bases; unmatched junction nucleotides: 7. CDR3 bases: TGTGCCAGCAGCTTGAGACTAGCGATGGTCACCGGGGAGCTGTTTTTT. This codes for CASSLRLAMVTGELFF.

The chain is built from TRBV19 and TRBJ2-7; 7 bases are a match to TRBD1. Germline V gene data show CDR1 as LNHDA and CDR2 as SQIVND (reference sequence). With V trimmed by 10 bases and J by 5 bases, 11 bases remained unmatched. This CDR3 has 13 amino acids. As DNA, the CDR3 is TGTGCCACTACGAGGGCAGGGGGAAACGAGCAGTACTTC. Translating it yields CATTRAGGNEQYF.

This clone is a singleton in its sample. This sample includes further DNA sequences coding for the same CDR3. V gene TRBV13 combines with J gene TRBJ2-5; D is possibly TRBD2 (5 bases). The germline CDR1 and CDR2 sequences are PRHDT and FYEKMQ (reference sequence). The CDR3 runs to 14 residues. V lost 0 bases and J lost 5, with 10 bases in between. The CDR3 spells CASSLGAGGETQYF. The CDR3, as DNA: TGTGCCAGCAGCTTAGGAGCTGGCGGGGAGACCCAGTACTTC.

This rearrangement joins TRBV5-1 to TRBJ1-1; 7 nucleotides align to TRBD1. The CDR3 covers 14 residues. Looked up from germline, CDR1 is SGHRS and CDR2 is YFSETQ. The trim removed 3 bases at V and 1 base at J, leaving 3 bases unmatched. CDR3 DNA: TGCGCCAGCAGCTCCGGGGACAGGAACACTGAAGCTTTCTTT. This translates into CASSSGDRNTEAFF. Drawing the rest from reference TRBV5-1 and TRBJ1-1, the complete variable domain is KAGVTQTPRYLIKTRGQQVTLSCSPISGHRSVSWYQQTPGQGLQFLFEYFSETQRNKGNFPGRFSGRQFSNSRSEMNVSTLELGDSALYLCASSSGDRNTEAFFGQGTRLTVV.

This rearrangement joins TRBV12-5 to TRBJ2-2; 8 bases align to TRBD2. The germline V gene encodes CDR1 LGHNT and CDR2 FRNRAP. Trimming removed 4 bases from V and 7 bases from J; junction bases left unmatched: 20. The length of the CDR3 is 19 residues. The CDR3 nucleotides read TGTGCTAGTGGTTACCAGGGGATAGGAGCGGGAGTAGTATACGGGGAGCTGTTTTTT. Protein: CASGYQGIGAGVVYGELFF.

A note on this clone: The junction departs from germline at one end; a sequencing error may be responsible. V usage is TRBV4-1 and J usage is TRBJ2-7; D gene uncertain. The CDR3 spans 14 residues. From germline, CDR1 is MGHRA and CDR2 YSYEKL. The CDR3 nucleotides read TGCGCCAGCACCCAAGATATCAGCTCCTACGAGCAGTACTTC. Amino acids: CASTQDISSYEQYF.

The rearrangement joins TRBV10-3 to TRBJ2-7, with D perhaps TRBD1 (5 bases). The length of the CDR3 is 14 residues. V was shortened by 0 bases and J by 2 bases, with 8 bases between the two germline ends. CDR1 and CDR2 from the germline V gene are ENHRY and SYGVKD. In nucleotides, the CDR3 is TGTGCCATCAGTGAGTCCCAGGGTCCCTACGAGCAGTACTTC. This gives the protein CAISESQGPYEQYF.